Below are 16 T cell receptor beta chains sequenced from a single sample in a study of T-cell reconstitution after alpha-beta-depleted transplantation in children (TCRdb year 2016). The library was prepared using PCR. Sequencer: Illumina HiSeq 2500. TCR library preparation used molecular barcoding, with unique molecular identifiers applied to normalize quantification of the TCRbeta repertoire. TCRdb trimmed public reads at Q25 via fastp, called clones via MiXCR and kept in-frame beta chains. Rows with one shared CDR3 protein collapse into an entry with the most common genes and DNA. Recorded for this sample are under 450,000 distinct CDR3 sequences; about 16% of them occurred a single time. Of the sample, 25% to 35% falls within the top ten clones. The treatment or condition label for this specimen denotes: allogeneic hematopoietic cell transplantation with graft depleted of TCRalphabeta T cells and CD19 B cells.

Sequencing used PBMCs, mostly from graft donor cells, obtained 360 days after TCRalphabeta/CD19-depleted stem cell transplant. The receptors derive from a boy in the first two years of life who had a stem cell transplant for Wiskott-Aldrich syndrome, so the T cells may come from the graft donor.

This clonotype was observed a handful of times. The genes are TRBV5-1 and TRBJ1-2, with 10 bases matching TRBD1. The germline CDR1 and CDR2 sequences are SGHRS and YFSETQ. The CDR3 covers 17 residues. Trimming took 0 bases from V and 8 from J; bases not matched to a gene: 13. CDR3 protein: CASSLGGQGTKRGGYTF. The DNA for the CDR3 is TGCGCCAGCAGCTTGGGGGGACAGGGGACGAAACGAGGCGGCTACACCTTC.

The V call is TRBV7-9, the J call TRBJ2-5; 10 bases fit TRBD2. Trimming at V came to 6 bases and at J to 6 bases, leaving 10 bases not matched to a gene. Germline V gene sequence: CDR1 SEHNR, CDR2 FQNEAQ (reference sequence). This CDR3 is built from 15 residues. CDR3 loop: CASRPGLAVPQTQYF. The CDR3 DNA is TGTGCCAGCAGGCCTGGACTAGCGGTTCCCCAGACCCAGTACTTC.

The chain carries TRBV5-1 and TRBJ2-2; D is perhaps TRBD1 or TRBD2 (5 bases each). Germline CDR1 and CDR2: SGHRS and YFSETQ. The V end was cut by 9 bases, the J end by 1 base, with 13 bases between. CDR3 length equals 14 residues. CDR3 sequence (DNA): TGCGCCACCCAGCTTGGGGGGAACACCGGGGAGCTGTTTTTT. Amino acids: CATQLGGNTGELFF.

The chain has TRBV12-3 or TRBV12-4 and TRBJ1-1, with 8 positions matching TRBD1. V dropped 6 bases and J dropped 1; count of bases not matched to a gene: 4. This CDR3 is built from 14 residues. The CDR3 loop is CASRPGTGNTEAFF. In nucleotides, the CDR3 is TGTGCCAGCAGACCCGGGACAGGGAACACTGAAGCTTTCTTT.

This clonotype was counted a few times. The rearrangement joins TRBV5-1 to TRBJ2-7; 9 nucleotides align to TRBD1. J lost 2 bases, V lost 4 bases, and 7 bases had no gene match. This CDR3 comprises 15 residues. Germline V lookup: CDR1 SGHRS, CDR2 YFSETQ. This CDR3 reads CASSRRDRAAYEQYF. For the CDR3, the DNA is TGCGCCAGCAGCCGACGGGACAGGGCCGCCTACGAGCAGTACTTC.

The chain joins TRBV5-1 to TRBJ2-7; TRBD1 matches at 9 bases. From germline, CDR1 is SGHRS and CDR2 YFSETQ. This CDR3 is built from 13 residues. Germline trimming cut 3 bases from V and 5 bases from J; bases unmatched to any gene: 3. Written as DNA, the CDR3 is TGCGCCAGCAGCTCAGACAGGGGGGACGAGCAGTACTTC. As protein: CASSSDRGDEQYF.

The chain links TRBV6-1 to TRBJ2-3, with D perhaps TRBD2 (5 bases). CDR3 length equals 15 residues. Germline values: CDR1 MNHNS, CDR2 SASEGT. Trimming removed 6 bases at V and 2 bases at J, with 15 bases between. As DNA, the CDR3 is TGTGCCAGCAGCAAGGAGGTCGCCTACACAGATACGCAGTATTTT. It encodes CASSKEVAYTDTQYF.

In this sample, this clonotype turned up many times. This CDR3 is CASSLWDRLETQYF. In nucleotides, the CDR3 is TGTGCCAGCAGTTTATGGGACAGGTTGGAGACCCAGTACTTC. The chain combines TRBV28 with TRBJ2-5; 7 bases agree with TRBD1. Per germline, CDR1 MDHEN and CDR2 SYDVKM. V dropped 0 bases and J dropped 5; count of bases not matched to a gene: 3. The CDR3 contains 14 residues.

The rearrangement uses TRBV20-1 and TRBJ2-2; TRBD1 matches 8 bases. V shed 2 bases, J shed 4 bases, and the junction held 6 bases outside the gene matches. The length of the CDR3 is 15 residues. Germline loops: CDR1 DFQATT, CDR2 SNEGSKA (reference sequence). Here the CDR3 DNA reads TGCAGTGCTAGAAAGGACAGGGTGTTCACCGGGGAGCTGTTTTTT. It specifies CSARKDRVFTGELFF.

The CDR3 DNA sequence: TGCGCCAGCAGTGAGTGGCCCGATAAGACCCAGTACTTC. Protein: CASSEWPDKTQYF. The V and J genes are TRBV10-2 and TRBJ2-5; D is undetermined. Trimming left V 1 base short and J 6 bases short, with 9 bases between. CDR3 length: 13 residues. In germline, CDR1 is WSHSY, CDR2 SAAADI.

V and J are TRBV24-1 and TRBJ2-5, with D perhaps matching TRBD2 (6 bases). This CDR3 is 14 amino acids long. From germline, CDR1 is KGHDR and CDR2 SFDVKD. V was cut by 3 bases and J by 5 bases, with 12 bases left in between. The CDR3 sequence is CATSDTGGEETQYF. The DNA of the CDR3 is TGTGCCACCAGTGATACAGGAGGGGAGGAGACCCAGTACTTC.

The genes are TRBV27 and TRBJ1-5; 7 nucleotides match TRBD1. Per germline, CDR1 MNHEY and CDR2 SMNVEV (reference sequence). The CDR3 spans 16 residues. The V and J ends lost 6 bases and 3 bases, in that order; junction bases with no gene match: 11. Here the CDR3 reads CASRATGMGPNQPQHF. For the CDR3, the DNA is TGTGCCAGCAGGGCGACAGGGATGGGCCCCAATCAGCCCCAGCATTTT.

The chain employs TRBV20-1 and TRBJ2-5; no clear D. Germline V gene data show CDR1 as DFQATT and CDR2 as SNEGSKA (reference sequence). Trimming left V 1 base short and J 4 bases short, with 13 bases between. The CDR3 spans 14 residues. Written as DNA, the CDR3 is TGCAGTGCTAGAGGGTTTTTGGGTCTAGAGACCCAGTACTTC. It translates to CSARGFLGLETQYF.

The genes are TRBV5-1 and TRBJ2-1; TRBD2 matches at 9 bases. Trimming removed 4 bases from V and 7 bases from J; junction bases left unmatched: 9. The CDR3 loop spans 15 amino acids. CDR1 is SGHRS and CDR2 is YFSETQ in the germline V gene. CDR3 loop: CASSPTIAGVNEQFF. In DNA, the CDR3 is TGCGCCAGCAGCCCAACGATAGCGGGAGTTAATGAGCAGTTCTTC.

This sequence joins TRBV4-3 and TRBJ2-5; D is tentatively TRBD1 or TRBD2 (5 bases each). The germline CDR1 and CDR2 sequences are LGHNA and YSLEER. The CDR3 is 16 amino acids. V lost 0 bases to trimming and J lost 1 base, with 12 bases between them. CDR3 region: CASSQERGTIQETQYF. CDR3 in DNA: TGCGCCAGCAGCCAAGAGAGGGGTACCATCCAAGAGACCCAGTACTTC.

The chain links TRBV9 to TRBJ2-7; 7 bases agree with TRBD1. The junction had 19 bases not matched to a gene; V was cut back by 4 bases and J by 6 bases. The V gene's germline CDR1 is SGDLS and CDR2 YYNGEE. The length of the CDR3 is 17 residues. CDR3 sequence (DNA): TGTGCCAGCAGCCCCGCCGGGACAGCATCCTGGTGGGGCGAGCAGTACTTC. Translating it yields CASSPAGTASWWGEQYF.